This T cell receptor beta chain was found in a study of graft-versus-host responses after intestinal transplantation (dated by TCRdb to the early 2020s). For the study in its entirety: Multivisceral, liver-intestinal, or isolated intestinal transplants were received by the recipients. After intestinal transplantation, graft-versus-host and host-versus-graft alloreactive T cell clones in the graft, circulation and bone marrow were tracked using bulk TCR-beta CDR3 sequencing. All recipients received anti-thymocyte globulin induction followed by maintenance tacrolimus and steroids for around three years. The cohort enrolled some 24 intestinal transplant recipients, one of whom was a retransplant, and 3 patients without pretransplant specimens were excluded. A peak of at least 4% donor T cells among recipient peripheral blood mononuclear cells was the definition used for donor T cell macrochimerism. Rather than going through the commercial service, samples from a few later patients were sequenced in-house on an Illumina MiSeq and processed with MiXCR. Alloreactive clones were identified by sequencing pre-transplant mixed lymphocyte reaction products and comparing these products with unstimulated pre-transplant donor and recipient T cells.

Overall study results and their limits: GvH clones were detected in recipient bone marrow, and some appeared earlier in ileal mucosa or blood, consistent with an intestinal mucosal origin. The conclusions were limited by the relatively low number and heterogeneity of the intestinal transplant patients. High GvH to HvG T cell clonal ratios were observed in the allografts of patients with donor T cell macrochimerism. Early after transplant, peak levels of circulating GvH clones were found to be associated with declines in HvG clones.

As to this clone: Its antigen is currently not known. No quality values exist for individual bases; no much larger clone is one base distant.

The time point label corresponds to: cells obtained before transplantation from donor or recipient. CD3+CD4+ and CD3+CD8+ populations were FACS-sorted from unstimulated pre-transplant donor and recipient cells taken from spleen or lymph nodes. Trimming removed 7 bases from V and 6 bases from J; the gene matches leave 7 bases unexplained. CDR3 length: 14 amino acids, cysteine to phenylalanine. Only the CDR3 DNA is retained, 42 bases long and in frame from the first base. The germline V gene encodes CDR1 SGHRS and CDR2 YFSETQ. To prepare the library, the immunoSEQ multiplex PCR assay was applied. For most patients, genomic DNA was isolated with the Qiagen DNeasy Blood and Tissue Kit and sent frozen to Adaptive Biotechnologies for TCR sequencing. Adaptive Biotechnologies carried out high-throughput TCR-beta CDR3 sequencing of genomic DNA for most patients. The study's processing was this. Adaptive's ImmunoSEQ software was the source of the TCR sequencing data for about 17 patients, while a few other patients were processed with MiXCR and VDJtools. To correct CD4 versus CD8 sorting errors, any sequence found in both subsets at a frequency ratio below 5:1 was removed. CDR3 nucleotide sequences shared between donor and recipient were removed because their origin could not be assigned. Alloreactive clones required at least 2-fold expansion over unstimulated cells and minimum CFSE-low frequency of 0.002% (template counts) or 0.001% (read counts). Clones were considered mappable if detected in sequenced pre-transplant spleen, lymph node, or MLR CFSE-low populations of the donor or recipient. Cumulative frequency of alloreactive clones was calculated as a percentage of all sequences weighted by copy number. TCRdb mirrors the immuneACCESS table, restricted to in-frame sequences. Some clones are absent from its copies; in checked studies, under half trace to an unresolved V gene, and the reason for the others is unknown. V and J calls and clone size are copied from that table; D and trimming were computed from the DNA. The sample contains 90,000 to 130,000 clones, 90% to 95% of them found a single time. The ten largest clones take up roughly 1% of the sample.

This sample comprised unstimulated CD8+ T cells sorted from spleen or lymph node cells, obtained before transplant. Rearrangement joined TRBV5-1 to TRBJ1-3, with TRBD1 identical over 10 junction bases. This TCR was recovered from a human donor who was the organ donor for an intestinal transplant. The nucleotide sequence is given as TGCGCCAGCCGGGACAGGGGTAGTGAAAACACCATATATTTT. Translated, it reads CASRDRGSENTIYF.